This is a list of T cell receptor beta chains from one sample in a study of memory CD4+ T cells and cytomegalovirus serostatus. The data were produced by immunoSEQ multiplex PCR, yet TCRdb's version contains in-frame clones alone and is incomplete. This table holds 55,000 to 65,000 clones, less than 85% found once. Sequenced input: memory CD4+ T cells from blood. The origin of the receptors is an adult in good health and CMV-seronegative. Some clones in this sample may be carry-over from other donors' samples. Each CDR3 is given with its conserved first and last residue. The order of the fields is clone size, CDR3 length, D gene, V gene, J gene, CDR3 protein, CDR3 DNA. The D gene is left open where the match is weak. A row's size may be missing; if present it is once, few, many or a size class.

size: -; length: 11; D: -; V: TRBV6-6; J: TRBJ1-1; CDR3: CASRSGFEAFF; DNA: TGTGCCAGCAGGTCGGGTTTTGAAGCTTTCTTT
size: -; length: 12; D: -; V: TRBV7-9; J: TRBJ2-7; CDR3: CASSRQESEQYF; DNA: TGTGCCAGCAGCCGACAGGAGAGCGAGCAGTACTTC
size: -; length: 15; D: -; V: TRBV9; J: TRBJ2-7; CDR3: CASSGQGPGVDEQYF; DNA: TGTGCCAGCAGCGGACAGGGTCCGGGAGTCGACGAGCAGTACTTC
size: -; length: 16; D: -; V: TRBV7-2; J: TRBJ1-6; CDR3: CASSAGGLGNNSPLHF; DNA: TGTGCCAGCAGCGCGGGGGGTTTGGGGAATAATTCACCCCTCCACTTT
size: -; length: 14; D: TRBD2; V: TRBV29-1; J: TRBJ2-7; CDR3: CSVRTGGRAYEQYF; DNA: TGCAGCGTCCGCACGGGCGGGAGGGCTTACGAGCAGTACTTC
size: -; length: 17; D: TRBD2; V: TRBV27; J: TRBJ2-3; CDR3: CASSFGSGSSSPDTQYF; DNA: TGTGCCAGCAGTTTCGGTAGCGGGAGTTCTTCCCCAGATACGCAGTATTTT
size: -; length: 16; D: -; V: TRBV5-5; J: TRBJ2-3; CDR3: CASRLGLHGEWDTQYF; DNA: TGTGCCAGCAGGCTGGGACTGCACGGGGAATGGGATACGCAGTATTTT
size: once; length: 19; D: TRBD2; V: TRBV7-8; J: TRBJ2-5; CDR3: CASSLAGGLAGVSRETQYF; DNA: TGTGCCAGCAGCTTAGCAGGGGGACTAGCGGGAGTCTCGAGGGAGACCCAGTACTTC
size: -; length: 14; D: TRBD1; V: TRBV29-1; J: TRBJ1-2; CDR3: CSVEGRGQYYGYTF; DNA: TGCAGCGTTGAAGGGAGGGGACAGTACTATGGCTACACCTTC
size: -; length: 18; D: -; V: TRBV19; J: TRBJ1-5; CDR3: CASGGRSKVRSSNQPQHF; DNA: TGTGCCAGTGGGGGACGGTCGAAGGTGCGTAGTAGCAATCAGCCCCAGCATTTT
size: -; length: 15; D: -; V: TRBV5-4; J: TRBJ1-4; CDR3: CASSLDGRLNEKLFF; DNA: TGTGCCAGCAGCCTGGACGGACGGCTTAATGAAAAACTGTTTTTT
size: -; length: 14; D: TRBD1; V: TRBV2; J: TRBJ2-1; CDR3: CASTRGLSYNEQFF; DNA: TGTGCCAGTACGAGGGGGCTATCCTACAATGAGCAGTTCTTC
size: once; length: 16; D: TRBD1; V: TRBV25-1; J: TRBJ2-6; CDR3: CASSDTTGAGANVLTF; DNA: TGTGCCAGCAGTGATACCACAGGGGCTGGGGCCAACGTCCTGACTTTC
size: -; length: 16; D: TRBD1; V: TRBV18; J: TRBJ1-6; CDR3: CASSPDRGSLNSPLHF; DNA: TGTGCCAGCTCGCCGGACAGGGGGAGCTTGAATTCACCCCTCCACTTT
size: -; length: 15; D: -; V: TRBV16; J: TRBJ2-7; CDR3: CASSQGRGEFYEQYF; DNA: TGTGCCAGCAGCCAAGGCAGGGGAGAATTCTACGAGCAGTACTTC
size: -; length: 15; D: TRBD1; V: TRBV28; J: TRBJ1-4; CDR3: CAIPSQGAIFEKLFF; DNA: TGTGCCATTCCATCTCAGGGGGCTATTTTTGAAAAACTGTTTTTT
size: -; length: 12; D: -; V: TRBV18; J: TRBJ2-1; CDR3: CASSPTENEQFF; DNA: TGTGCCAGCTCACCAACGGAAAATGAGCAGTTCTTC
size: -; length: 12; D: -; V: TRBV10-3; J: TRBJ1-5; CDR3: CAISDGDQPQHF; DNA: TGTGCCATCAGTGACGGGGATCAGCCCCAGCATTTT
size: -; length: 13; D: -; V: TRBV11-2; J: TRBJ2-7; CDR3: CASSLLGRGEQYF; DNA: TGTGCCAGCAGCCTCCTCGGAAGGGGGGAGCAGTACTTC
size: -; length: 14; D: TRBD1; V: TRBV7-2; J: TRBJ2-5; CDR3: CASSFRQGRETQYF; DNA: TGTGCCAGCAGCTTCCGACAGGGGCGGGAGACCCAGTACTTC
size: -; length: 17; D: TRBD1; V: TRBV28; J: TRBJ2-6; CDR3: CASSFEGGVSGANVLTF; DNA: TGTGCCAGCAGTTTTGAAGGGGGCGTCTCTGGGGCCAACGTCCTGACTTTC
size: once; length: 14; D: -; V: TRBV6-1; J: TRBJ2-3; CDR3: CASRAAPSTDTQYF; DNA: TGTGCCAGCCGGGCGGCCCCTAGCACAGATACGCAGTATTTT
size: once; length: 13; D: -; V: TRBV5-1; J: TRBJ1-2; CDR3: CASSLGALNGYTF; DNA: TGCGCCAGCAGCTTGGGCGCCCTCAATGGCTACACCTTC
size: -; length: 13; D: -; V: TRBV6-1; J: TRBJ2-7; CDR3: CASAQRSGYEQYF; DNA: TGTGCCAGTGCCCAGCGGAGCGGGTACGAGCAGTACTTC
size: -; length: 14; D: -; V: TRBV28; J: TRBJ2-4; CDR3: CASSLLHRENIQYF; DNA: TGTGCCAGCAGTTTATTACACAGGGAAAACATTCAGTACTTC
size: -; length: 14; D: -; V: TRBV10-2; J: TRBJ2-7; CDR3: CASKQDRDYYEQYF; DNA: TGCGCCAGCAAACAAGACAGGGACTACTACGAGCAGTACTTC
size: -; length: 15; D: TRBD2; V: TRBV5-1; J: TRBJ2-3; CDR3: CASSPSGASTDTQYF; DNA: TGCGCCAGCAGCCCGAGCGGGGCTAGCACAGATACGCAGTATTTT
size: -; length: 13; D: -; V: TRBV4-2; J: TRBJ2-1; CDR3: CASSPVTDNEQFF; DNA: TGTGCCAGCAGCCCAGTAACGGACAATGAGCAGTTCTTC
size: -; length: 17; D: -; V: TRBV30; J: TRBJ1-4; CDR3: CAWSRSGARADNEKLFF; DNA: TGTGCCTGGAGTAGGTCAGGGGCACGGGCGGACAATGAAAAACTGTTTTTT
size: -; length: 14; D: -; V: TRBV2; J: TRBJ1-4; CDR3: CASSPGWVNEKLFF; DNA: TGTGCCAGCAGCCCGGGTTGGGTTAATGAAAAACTGTTTTTT
size: -; length: 13; D: -; V: TRBV7-9; J: TRBJ2-3; CDR3: CASSQSGSDTQYF; DNA: TGTGCCAGCAGTCAAAGTGGGTCAGATACGCAGTATTTT
size: -; length: 14; D: -; V: TRBV10-3; J: TRBJ2-5; CDR3: CAISGQGGQETQYF; DNA: TGTGCCATCAGTGGACAGGGAGGGCAAGAGACCCAGTACTTC
size: once; length: 13; D: -; V: TRBV6-5; J: TRBJ2-7; CDR3: CASQLGRSGGQYF; DNA: TGTGCCAGTCAGCTAGGGCGGTCCGGAGGGCAGTACTTC
size: -; length: 15; D: TRBD1; V: TRBV28; J: TRBJ1-5; CDR3: CASSFPGQSNQPQHF; DNA: TGTGCCAGCAGTTTTCCGGGACAGAGCAATCAGCCCCAGCATTTT
size: few; length: 14; D: TRBD1; V: TRBV5-4; J: TRBJ1-2; CDR3: CASSLRGQAYGYTF; DNA: TGTGCCAGCAGCCTAAGGGGACAGGCATATGGCTACACCTTC
size: -; length: 13; D: -; V: TRBV4-2; J: TRBJ2-1; CDR3: CASSQIGVYEQFF; DNA: TGTGCCAGCAGCCAAATTGGAGTTTATGAGCAGTTCTTC
size: once; length: 13; D: -; V: TRBV10-3; J: TRBJ1-2; CDR3: CAISATGRYGYTF; DNA: TGTGCCATCAGTGCGACGGGGAGATATGGCTACACCTTC
size: -; length: 11; D: -; V: TRBV7-8; J: TRBJ2-1; CDR3: CASSSRNEQFF; DNA: TGTGCCAGCAGCTCCCGAAATGAGCAGTTCTTC
size: -; length: 15; D: -; V: TRBV6-5; J: TRBJ1-5; CDR3: CASSYSPGLGQPQHF; DNA: TGTGCCAGCAGTTACTCGCCGGGCCTGGGTCAGCCCCAGCATTTT
size: -; length: 16; D: -; V: TRBV10-1; J: TRBJ2-2; CDR3: CASSTGGAGGTGELFF; DNA: TGCGCCAGCAGTACAGGGGGCGCGGGAGGAACCGGGGAGCTGTTTTTT
size: -; length: 19; D: -; V: TRBV4-2; J: TRBJ1-6; CDR3: CASSQDYYGGQEHNSPLHF; DNA: TGTGCCAGCAGCCAAGATTATTACGGGGGGCAGGAGCATAATTCACCCCTCCACTTT
size: few; length: 16; D: TRBD1; V: TRBV19; J: TRBJ1-5; CDR3: CASSTRRDRDNQPQHF; DNA: TGTGCCAGTAGTACCCGCCGGGACAGGGATAATCAGCCCCAGCATTTT
size: -; length: 14; D: -; V: TRBV7-2; J: TRBJ1-1; CDR3: CASSLRPPGGEAFF; DNA: TGTGCCAGCAGCTTACGCCCCCCGGGCGGTGAAGCTTTCTTT
size: -; length: 15; D: -; V: TRBV7-3; J: TRBJ2-3; CDR3: CASSLMPGVPDTQYF; DNA: TGTGCCAGCAGCTTAATGCCGGGAGTGCCAGATACGCAGTATTTT
size: -; length: 13; D: TRBD1; V: TRBV28; J: TRBJ2-7; CDR3: CASRAGTGFEQYF; DNA: TGTGCCAGCAGGGCCGGGACAGGGTTCGAGCAGTACTTC
size: few; length: 13; D: TRBD1; V: TRBV2; J: TRBJ1-6; CDR3: CASSLEGASPLHF; DNA: TGTGCCAGCAGTTTAGAGGGGGCTTCACCCCTCCACTTT
size: -; length: 17; D: TRBD2; V: TRBV14; J: TRBJ2-1; CDR3: CASSPNLSGSSYNEQFF; DNA: TGTGCCAGCAGCCCGAATCTAAGCGGGAGCTCCTACAATGAGCAGTTCTTC
size: -; length: 15; D: TRBD1; V: TRBV5-1; J: TRBJ1-5; CDR3: CASSPGQGPYQPQHF; DNA: TGCGCCAGCAGCCCGGGACAGGGGCCTTATCAGCCCCAGCATTTT
size: once; length: 14; D: TRBD1; V: TRBV19; J: TRBJ1-5; CDR3: CASSMGQGNQPQHF; DNA: TGTGCCAGTAGTATGGGACAGGGGAATCAGCCCCAGCATTTT
size: -; length: 16; D: -; V: TRBV29-1; J: TRBJ2-4; CDR3: CSVVGLHLLAKNIQYF; DNA: TGCAGCGTTGTAGGGCTACATCTCCTAGCCAAAAACATTCAGTACTTC
size: -; length: 14; D: -; V: TRBV6-1; J: TRBJ1-5; CDR3: CASSVPGKFQPQHF; DNA: TGTGCCAGCAGCGTGCCAGGGAAGTTTCAGCCCCAGCATTTT
size: once; length: 15; D: TRBD1; V: TRBV5-4; J: TRBJ2-3; CDR3: CASSAGQGSTDTQYF; DNA: TGTGCCAGCAGCGCGGGACAGGGCAGCACAGATACGCAGTATTTT
size: -; length: 13; D: TRBD1; V: TRBV30; J: TRBJ2-7; CDR3: CAWNLDRAHEQYF; DNA: TGTGCCTGGAACCTTGACAGGGCCCACGAGCAGTACTTC
size: -; length: 12; D: TRBD1; V: TRBV28; J: TRBJ1-3; CDR3: CASSLGDSYIYF; DNA: TGTGCCAGCAGTTTAGGGGACAGCTACATATATTTT
size: -; length: 15; D: -; V: TRBV5-4; J: TRBJ1-1; CDR3: CASSPSEWSNTEAFF; DNA: TGTGCCAGCAGCCCCTCGGAGTGGTCGAACACTGAAGCTTTCTTT
size: -; length: 15; D: -; V: TRBV11-2; J: TRBJ1-6; CDR3: CASSSQGSYNSPLHF; DNA: TGTGCCAGCAGCTCCCAAGGCTCCTATAATTCACCCCTCCACTTT
size: few; length: 14; D: -; V: TRBV2; J: TRBJ1-3; CDR3: CASNGGASGNTIYF; DNA: TGTGCCAGCAACGGGGGGGCCTCTGGAAACACCATATATTTT
size: -; length: 14; D: -; V: TRBV30; J: TRBJ1-6; CDR3: CAWSVRAKELPLHF; DNA: TGTGCCTGGAGTGTACGGGCCAAAGAGTTGCCCCTCCACTTT
size: once; length: 12; D: -; V: TRBV7-9; J: TRBJ2-2; CDR3: CASSANTGELFF; DNA: TGTGCCAGCAGCGCAAACACCGGGGAGCTGTTTTTT